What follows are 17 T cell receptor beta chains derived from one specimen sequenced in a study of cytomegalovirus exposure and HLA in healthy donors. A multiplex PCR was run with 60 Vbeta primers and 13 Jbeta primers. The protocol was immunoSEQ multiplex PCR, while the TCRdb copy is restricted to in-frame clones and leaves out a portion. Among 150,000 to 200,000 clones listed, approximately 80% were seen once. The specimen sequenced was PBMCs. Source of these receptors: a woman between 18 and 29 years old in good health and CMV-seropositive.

The CDR3 coding sequence is TGTGCCAGTAGTACAGCAGATACGCAGTATTTT. Translated, it gives CASSTADTQYF. V usage is TRBV19 and J usage is TRBJ2-3; D gene ambiguous. There are 11 residues in the CDR3. Germline CDR1 is LNHDA and CDR2 is SQIVND (reference sequence). Trimming removed 4 bases at V and 4 bases at J, with 3 bases between. The whole variable domain, filled in from reference TRBV19 and TRBJ2-3, reads DGGITQSPKYLFRKEGQNVTLSCEQNLNHDAMYWYRQDPGQGLRLIYYSQIVNDFQKGDIAEGYSVSREKKESFPLTVTSAQKNPTAFYLCASSTADTQYFGPGTRLTVL.

DNA for the CDR3: TGTGCCAGCAGTTACACAGGGGGCGAGTCCTACGAGCAGTACTTC. Translated, it gives CASSYTGGESYEQYF. J is TRBJ2-7 and V is TRBV6-5; 9 nucleotides match TRBD1. The CDR3 consists of 15 residues. Looked up from germline, CDR1 is MNHEY and CDR2 is SVGAGI. V dropped 2 bases and J dropped 1; count of bases not matched to a gene: 3.

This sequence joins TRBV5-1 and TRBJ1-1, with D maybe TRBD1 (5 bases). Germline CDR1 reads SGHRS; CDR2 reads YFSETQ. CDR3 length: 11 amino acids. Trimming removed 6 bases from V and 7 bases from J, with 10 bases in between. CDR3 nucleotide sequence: TGCGCCAGCAAAGGGGAGGTTGAAGCTTTCTTT. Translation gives CASKGEVEAFF.

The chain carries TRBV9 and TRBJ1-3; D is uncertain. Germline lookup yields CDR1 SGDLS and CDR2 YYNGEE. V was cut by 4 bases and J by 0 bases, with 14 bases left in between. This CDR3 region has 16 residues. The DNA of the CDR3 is TGTGCCAGCAGCCCCACCAGACGGAGCTCTGGAAACACCATATATTTT. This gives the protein CASSPTRRSSGNTIYF. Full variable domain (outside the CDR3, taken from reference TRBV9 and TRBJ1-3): DSGVTQTPKHLITATGQRVTLRCSPRSGDLSVYWYQQSLDQGLQFLIQYYNGEERAKGNILERFSAQQFPDLHSELNLSSLELGDSALYFCASSPTRRSSGNTIYFGEGSWLTVV.

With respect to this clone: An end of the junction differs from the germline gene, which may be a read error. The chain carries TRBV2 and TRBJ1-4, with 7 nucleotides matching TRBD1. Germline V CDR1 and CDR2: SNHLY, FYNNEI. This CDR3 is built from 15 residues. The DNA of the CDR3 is TGTGCCAGCAGTGAAGGGGCAGGGGGGTTCTCGCTCCACCTTTTT. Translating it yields CASSEGAGGFSLHLF.

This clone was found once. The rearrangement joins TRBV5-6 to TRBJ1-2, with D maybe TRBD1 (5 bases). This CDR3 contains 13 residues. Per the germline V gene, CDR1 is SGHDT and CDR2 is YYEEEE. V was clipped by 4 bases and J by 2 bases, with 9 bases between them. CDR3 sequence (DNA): TGTGCCAGCAGCCGACGGACAAACTATGGCTACACCTTC. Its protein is CASSRRTNYGYTF.

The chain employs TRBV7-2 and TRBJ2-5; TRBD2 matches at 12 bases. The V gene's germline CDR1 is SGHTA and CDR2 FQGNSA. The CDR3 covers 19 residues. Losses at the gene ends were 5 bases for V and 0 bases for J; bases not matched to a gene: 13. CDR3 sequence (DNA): TGTGCCAGCAGCCCCCGACCGATGACTAGCGGGGGATACCAAGAGACCCAGTACTTC. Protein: CASSPRPMTSGGYQETQYF.

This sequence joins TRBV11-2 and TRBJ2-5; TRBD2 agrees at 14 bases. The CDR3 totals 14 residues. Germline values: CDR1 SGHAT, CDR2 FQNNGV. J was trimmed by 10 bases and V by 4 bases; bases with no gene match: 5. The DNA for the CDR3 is TGTGCCAGCAGCTCGACTAGCGGGGGGGCGGGCCAGTACTTC. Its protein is CASSSTSGGAGQYF.

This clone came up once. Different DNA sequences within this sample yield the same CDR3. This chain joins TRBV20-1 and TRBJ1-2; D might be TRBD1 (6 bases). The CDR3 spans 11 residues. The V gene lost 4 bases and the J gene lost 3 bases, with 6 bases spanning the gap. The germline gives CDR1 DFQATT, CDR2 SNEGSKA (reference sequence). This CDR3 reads CSATGDYGYTF. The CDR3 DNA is TGCAGTGCTACAGGGGACTATGGCTACACCTTC.

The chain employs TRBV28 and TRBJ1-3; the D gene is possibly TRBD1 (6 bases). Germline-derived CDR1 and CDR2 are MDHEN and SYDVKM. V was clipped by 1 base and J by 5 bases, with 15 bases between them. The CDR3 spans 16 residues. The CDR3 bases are TGTGCCAGCAGTTTATCGGGGGGCGCAGCTAGAAACACCATATATTTT. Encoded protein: CASSLSGGAARNTIYF. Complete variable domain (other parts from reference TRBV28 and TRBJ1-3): DVKVTQSSRYLVKRTGEKVFLECVQDMDHENMFWYRQDPGLGLRLIYFSYDVKMKEKGDIPEGYSVSREKKERFSLILESASTNQTSMYLCASSLSGGAARNTIYFGEGSWLTVV.

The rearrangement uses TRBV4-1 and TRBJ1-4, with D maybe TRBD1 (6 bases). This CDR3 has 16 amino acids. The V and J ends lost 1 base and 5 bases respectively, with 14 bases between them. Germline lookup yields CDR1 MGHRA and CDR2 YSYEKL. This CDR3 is CASSQASRGGNEKLFF. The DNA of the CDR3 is TGCGCCAGCAGCCAAGCCTCCAGGGGCGGCAATGAAAAACTGTTTTTT.

The CDR3 DNA sequence: TGTGCCAGCAAGGACTTTCCCGGGGAGCTGTTTTTT. This encodes CASKDFPGELFF. This rearrangement joins TRBV25-1 to TRBJ2-2, with TRBD2 as a possible D gene (5 bases). V was trimmed by 7 bases and J by 6 bases, leaving 9 bases between them. Germline lookup yields CDR1 MGHDK and CDR2 SYGVNS. The CDR3 has 12 residues.

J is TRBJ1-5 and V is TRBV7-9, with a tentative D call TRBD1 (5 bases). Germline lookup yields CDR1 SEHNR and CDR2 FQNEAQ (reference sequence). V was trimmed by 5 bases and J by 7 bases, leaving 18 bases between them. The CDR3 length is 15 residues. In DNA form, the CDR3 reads TGTGCCAGCAGCCCCTTCGGAGGGGCGGACCAGCCCCAGCATTTT. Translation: CASSPFGGADQPQHF.

The CDR3 reads CASSPLGLAGEETQYF. Here the CDR3 DNA reads TGTGCCAGCAGCCCCCTAGGACTAGCGGGGGAAGAGACCCAGTACTTC. This chain uses TRBV7-9 with TRBJ2-5; 13 bases map to TRBD2. This CDR3 is 16 amino acids long. Germline values: CDR1 SEHNR, CDR2 FQNEAQ (reference sequence). Trimming took 5 bases from V and 3 from J; bases not matched to a gene: 6.

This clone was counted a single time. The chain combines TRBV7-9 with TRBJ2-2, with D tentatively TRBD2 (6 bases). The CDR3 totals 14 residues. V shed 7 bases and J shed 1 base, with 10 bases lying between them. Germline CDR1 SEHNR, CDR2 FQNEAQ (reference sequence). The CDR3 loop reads CASNAGLNTGELFF. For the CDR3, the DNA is TGTGCCAGCAATGCGGGGCTGAACACCGGGGAGCTGTTTTTT.

CDR3 sequence: CASGTGSYGYTF. In DNA, the CDR3 is TGTGCCAGCGGGACAGGATCCTATGGCTACACCTTC. The V and J genes are TRBV27 and TRBJ1-2; 8 bases are a match to TRBD1. J gave up 4 bases and V 8 bases, and 3 bases lay outside the gene matches. Germline CDR1 reads MNHEY; CDR2 reads SMNVEV (reference sequence). This CDR3 contains 12 residues.

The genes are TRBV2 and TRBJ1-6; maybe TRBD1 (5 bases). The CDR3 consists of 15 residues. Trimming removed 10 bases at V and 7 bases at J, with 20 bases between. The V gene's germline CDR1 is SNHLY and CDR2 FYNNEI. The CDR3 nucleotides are TGTGCCACCTCCCCGATCTCAGGGAAAAATTCACCCCTCCACTTT. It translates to CATSPISGKNSPLHF.